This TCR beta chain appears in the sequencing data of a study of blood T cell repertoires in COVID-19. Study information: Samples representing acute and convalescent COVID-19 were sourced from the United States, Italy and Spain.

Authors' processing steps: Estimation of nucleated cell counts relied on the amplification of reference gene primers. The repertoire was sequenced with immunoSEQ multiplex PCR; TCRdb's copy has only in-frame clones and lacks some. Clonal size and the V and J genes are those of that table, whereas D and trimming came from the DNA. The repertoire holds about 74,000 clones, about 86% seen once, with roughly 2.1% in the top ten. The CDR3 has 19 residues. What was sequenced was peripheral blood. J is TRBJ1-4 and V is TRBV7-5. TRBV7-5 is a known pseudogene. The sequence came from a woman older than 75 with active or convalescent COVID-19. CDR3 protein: CARSLAYLSGEGRLEKLFF. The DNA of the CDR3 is TGTGCCAGAAGCTTAGCCTACCTCTCCGGGGAGGGGCGCCTTGAAAAACTGTTTTTT.